Given below is one T cell receptor beta chain in context. Method: immunoSEQ multiplex PCR; TCRdb's copy keeps in-frame clones and lacks some. The sample has about 2.2 million clones; roughly 95% are singletons. From germline, CDR1 is MNHEY and CDR2 SMNVEV (reference sequence). V lost 6 bases and J lost 0, with 12 bases in between. This CDR3 spans 15 amino acids. This sample is drawn from a study of shared clonotypes between healthy human individuals. Terminally differentiated effector memory CD45RA+ cells were left out of the naive CD8 fraction, which was CD45RO-negative and positively selected for CCR7.

The TCR was taken from a man aged 18 to 29 in good health. Some clones in this sample may be carry-over from other donors' samples. The chain recombines TRBV27 with TRBJ2-1; D gene unclear. What was sequenced was naive CD8+ T cells from PBMCs. The CDR3 DNA follows: TGTGCCAGCAGGTCAGACTGGAGCTCCTACAATGAGCAGTTCTTC. Protein product: CASRSDWSSYNEQFF.